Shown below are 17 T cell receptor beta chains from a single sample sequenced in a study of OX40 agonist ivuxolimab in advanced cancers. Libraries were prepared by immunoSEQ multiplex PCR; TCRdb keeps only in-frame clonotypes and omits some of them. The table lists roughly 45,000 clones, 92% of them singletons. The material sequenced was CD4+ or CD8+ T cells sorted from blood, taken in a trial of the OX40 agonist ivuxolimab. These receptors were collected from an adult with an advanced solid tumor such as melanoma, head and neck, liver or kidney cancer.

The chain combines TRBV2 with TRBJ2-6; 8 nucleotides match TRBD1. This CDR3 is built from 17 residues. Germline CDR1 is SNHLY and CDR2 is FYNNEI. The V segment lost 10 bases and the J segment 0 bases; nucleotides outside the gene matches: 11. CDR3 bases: TGTGCCACCACAGGACAGGGAGGAAACTCTGGGGCCAACGTCCTGACTTTC. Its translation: CATTGQGGNSGANVLTF.

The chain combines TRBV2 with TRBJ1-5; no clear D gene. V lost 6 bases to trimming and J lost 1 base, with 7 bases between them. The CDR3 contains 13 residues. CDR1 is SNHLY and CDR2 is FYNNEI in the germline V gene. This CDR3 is CASSPESNQPQHF. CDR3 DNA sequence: TGTGCCAGCAGCCCGGAGAGCAATCAGCCCCAGCATTTT.

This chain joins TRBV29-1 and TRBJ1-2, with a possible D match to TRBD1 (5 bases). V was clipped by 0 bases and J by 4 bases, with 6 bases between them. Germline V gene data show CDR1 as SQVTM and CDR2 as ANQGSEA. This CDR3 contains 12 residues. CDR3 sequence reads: CSVEDRAYGYTF. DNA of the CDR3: TGCAGCGTTGAAGACAGGGCCTATGGCTACACCTTC.

The CDR3 nucleotides read TGTGCCAGCAGTGACTCAGGCGGGGGGAATGAGCAGTTCTTC. This gives the protein CASSDSGGGNEQFF. The chain combines TRBV6-4 with TRBJ2-1, with 8 bases that match TRBD2. This CDR3 comprises 14 residues. CDR1 and CDR2 from the germline V gene are MRHNA and SNTAGT. Trimming cost V 0 bases and J 7 bases; bases outside gene matches: 2.

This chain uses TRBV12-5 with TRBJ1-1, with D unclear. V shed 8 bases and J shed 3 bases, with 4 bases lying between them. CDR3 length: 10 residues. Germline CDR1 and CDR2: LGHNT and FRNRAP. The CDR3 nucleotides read TGTGCTAGTCTGGACACTGAAGCTTTCTTT. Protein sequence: CASLDTEAFF. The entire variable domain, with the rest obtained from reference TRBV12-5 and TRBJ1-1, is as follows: DARVTQTPRHKVTEMGQEVTMRCQPILGHNTVFWYRQTMMQGLELLAYFRNRAPLDDSGMPKDRFSAEMPDATLATLKIQPSEPRDSAVYFCASLDTEAFFGQGTRLTVV.

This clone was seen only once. CDR3 amino acids: CASSPDRNTGELFF. The CDR3 DNA reads TGTGCCAGCAGCCCCGACAGGAACACCGGGGAGCTGTTTTTT. The chain links TRBV27 to TRBJ2-2, with D possibly matching TRBD1 (5 bases). Germline CDR1 is MNHEY and CDR2 is SMNVEV (reference sequence). This CDR3 contains 14 residues. V gave up 6 bases and J gave up 1 base, with 9 bases separating them.

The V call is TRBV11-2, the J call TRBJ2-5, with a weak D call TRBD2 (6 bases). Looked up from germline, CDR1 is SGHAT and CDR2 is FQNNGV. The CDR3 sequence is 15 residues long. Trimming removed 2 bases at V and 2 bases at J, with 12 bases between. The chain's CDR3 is CASSLYGRQQETQYF. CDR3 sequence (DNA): TGTGCCAGCAGCTTATACGGGAGACAGCAAGAGACCCAGTACTTC.

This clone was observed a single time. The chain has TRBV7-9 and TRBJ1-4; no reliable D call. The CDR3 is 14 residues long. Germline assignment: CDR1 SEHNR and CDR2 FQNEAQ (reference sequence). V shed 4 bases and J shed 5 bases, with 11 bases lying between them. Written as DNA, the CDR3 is TGTGCCAGCAGCTCCGGACCAGAGAATGAAAAACTGTTTTTT. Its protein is CASSSGPENEKLFF. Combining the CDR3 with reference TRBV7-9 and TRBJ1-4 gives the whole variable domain DTGVSQNPRHKITKRGQNVTFRCDPISEHNRLYWYRQTLGQGPEFLTYFQNEAQLEKSRLLSDRFSAERPKGSFSTLEIQRTEQGDSAMYLCASSSGPENEKLFFGSGTQLSVL.

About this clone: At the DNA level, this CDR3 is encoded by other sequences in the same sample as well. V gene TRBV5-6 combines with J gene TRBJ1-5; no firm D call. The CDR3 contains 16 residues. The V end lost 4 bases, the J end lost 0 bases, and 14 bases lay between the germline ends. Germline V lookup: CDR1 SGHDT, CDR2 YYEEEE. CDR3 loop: CASSLGTASSNQPQHF. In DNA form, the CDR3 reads TGTGCCAGCAGCCTCGGAACAGCAAGTAGCAATCAGCCCCAGCATTTT.

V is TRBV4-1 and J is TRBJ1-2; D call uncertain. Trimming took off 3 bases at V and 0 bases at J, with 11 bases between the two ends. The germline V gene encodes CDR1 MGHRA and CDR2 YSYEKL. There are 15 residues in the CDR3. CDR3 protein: CASSHSEVTNYGYTF. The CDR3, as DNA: TGCGCCAGCAGCCATTCGGAGGTAACTAACTATGGCTACACCTTC.

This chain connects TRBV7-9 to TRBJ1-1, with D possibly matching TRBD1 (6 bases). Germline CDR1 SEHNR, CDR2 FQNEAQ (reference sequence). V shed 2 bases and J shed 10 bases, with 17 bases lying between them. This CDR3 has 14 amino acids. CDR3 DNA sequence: TGTGCCAGCAGCTTACCCACCCGGACAGTTGTAGCTTTCTTT. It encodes CASSLPTRTVVAFF.

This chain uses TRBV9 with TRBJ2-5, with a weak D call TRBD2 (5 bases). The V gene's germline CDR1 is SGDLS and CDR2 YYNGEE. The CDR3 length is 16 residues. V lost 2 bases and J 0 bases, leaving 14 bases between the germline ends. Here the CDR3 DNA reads TGTGCCAGCAGCGTGGACGGGGAGCCGGACCAAGAGACCCAGTACTTC. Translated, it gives CASSVDGEPDQETQYF.

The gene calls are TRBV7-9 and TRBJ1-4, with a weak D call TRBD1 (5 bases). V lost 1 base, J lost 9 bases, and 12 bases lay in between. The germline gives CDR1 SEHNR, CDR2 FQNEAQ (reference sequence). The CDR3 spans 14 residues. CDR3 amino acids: CASSLEGSNQKLFF. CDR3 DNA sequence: TGTGCCAGCAGCTTAGAGGGGTCGAACCAAAAACTGTTTTTT. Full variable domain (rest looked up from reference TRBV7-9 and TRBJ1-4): DTGVSQNPRHKITKRGQNVTFRCDPISEHNRLYWYRQTLGQGPEFLTYFQNEAQLEKSRLLSDRFSAERPKGSFSTLEIQRTEQGDSAMYLCASSLEGSNQKLFFGSGTQLSVL.

The CDR3 region is CASGTSAIEQYV. In nucleotides, the CDR3 is TGTGCCAGTGGGACTAGCGCTATCGAGCAGTACGTC. The rearrangement links TRBV27 to TRBJ2-7, with 10 positions matching TRBD2. J gave up 6 bases and V 9 bases, and 5 bases lay outside the gene matches. CDR1 and CDR2 (germline): MNHEY, SMNVEV (reference sequence). There are 12 residues in the CDR3.

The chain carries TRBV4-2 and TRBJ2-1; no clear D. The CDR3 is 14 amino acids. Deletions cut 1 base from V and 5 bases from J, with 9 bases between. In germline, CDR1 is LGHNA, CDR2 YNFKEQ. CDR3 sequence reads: CASSQVWPDNEQFF. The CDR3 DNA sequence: TGTGCCAGCAGCCAAGTATGGCCGGACAATGAGCAGTTCTTC.

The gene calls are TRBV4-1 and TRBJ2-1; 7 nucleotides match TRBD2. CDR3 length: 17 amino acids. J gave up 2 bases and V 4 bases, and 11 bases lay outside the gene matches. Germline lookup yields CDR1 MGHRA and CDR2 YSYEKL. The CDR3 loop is CASSLDPPSGTYNEQFF. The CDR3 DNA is TGCGCCAGCAGCCTCGATCCCCCTAGCGGTACCTACAATGAGCAGTTCTTC.

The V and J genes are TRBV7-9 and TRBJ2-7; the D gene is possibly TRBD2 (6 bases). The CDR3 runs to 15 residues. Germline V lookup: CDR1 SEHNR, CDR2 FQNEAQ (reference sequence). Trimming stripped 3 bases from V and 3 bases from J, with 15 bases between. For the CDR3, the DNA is TGTGCCAGCAGCTTCTCCGGGGGTACCAGCTACGAGCAGTACGTC. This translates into CASSFSGGTSYEQYV.